Listed below are T cell receptor beta chains from one sample, sequenced in a study of CD8 T cells in Susac syndrome. TCRdb processed the immunoSEQ multiplex PCR reads anew with MiXCR; each CDR3 protein has one entry. The sample has approximately 160,000 distinct CDR3 sequences; about 94% are singletons. The sequenced material came from CD4+ T cells from PBMCs. The receptors originated from a human donor in good health. The CDR3 runs from the conserved cysteine through the conserved F or W. Fields, in order: clone size, J gene, D gene, V gene, CDR3 protein, CDR3 DNA. A D gene is named only where the DNA matches it firmly. Only part of the rows carry a size: once, few, many, or a class if the clone is expanded.

abundance: -; j_gene: TRBJ1-1; d_gene: -; v_gene: TRBV29-1; CDR3aa: CSVGEPGTEAFF; CDR3nt: TGCAGCGTTGGTGAGCCTGGGACTGAAGCTTTCTTT
abundance: -; j_gene: TRBJ1-5; d_gene: -; v_gene: TRBV27; CDR3aa: CASSPTWGLGNQPQHF; CDR3nt: TGTGCCAGCAGTCCCACGTGGGGCTTGGGCAATCAGCCCCAGCATTTT
abundance: -; j_gene: TRBJ1-2; d_gene: -; v_gene: TRBV29-1; CDR3aa: CSVDRDNYGYTF; CDR3nt: TGCAGCGTTGATAGGGACAACTATGGCTACACCTTC
abundance: -; j_gene: TRBJ2-3; d_gene: -; v_gene: TRBV12-3/TRBV12-4; CDR3aa: CASRNRLGTDTQYF; CDR3nt: TGTGCCAGCAGAAACAGGCTTGGCACAGATACGCAGTATTTT
abundance: -; j_gene: TRBJ1-1; d_gene: TRBD1; v_gene: TRBV6-1; CDR3aa: CASSETRQGAEAFF; CDR3nt: TGTGCCAGCAGTGAAACCCGACAGGGGGCTGAAGCTTTCTTT
abundance: -; j_gene: TRBJ2-6; d_gene: -; v_gene: TRBV29-1; CDR3aa: CSANSGANVLTF; CDR3nt: TGCAGCGCCAACTCTGGGGCCAACGTCCTGACTTTC
abundance: -; j_gene: TRBJ2-7; d_gene: TRBD2; v_gene: TRBV6-2/TRBV6-3; CDR3aa: CASSLGLAASYEQYF; CDR3nt: TGTGCCAGCAGTCTGGGACTAGCGGCCTCCTACGAGCAGTACTTC
abundance: -; j_gene: TRBJ1-2; d_gene: -; v_gene: TRBV11-2; CDR3aa: CASSLLRVGSYGYTF; CDR3nt: TGTGCCAGCAGCTTACTTCGTGTTGGCAGCTATGGCTACACCTTC
abundance: -; j_gene: TRBJ2-7; d_gene: -; v_gene: TRBV7-9; CDR3aa: CASSLGSSGRQYF; CDR3nt: TGTGCCAGCAGCTTAGGCTCCTCCGGGCGGCAGTACTTC
abundance: -; j_gene: TRBJ2-2; d_gene: -; v_gene: TRBV6-1; CDR3aa: CASTLQGSANTGELFF; CDR3nt: TGTGCCAGCACACTACAGGGCTCCGCGAACACCGGGGAGCTGTTTTTT
abundance: -; j_gene: TRBJ2-7; d_gene: -; v_gene: TRBV3-1; CDR3aa: CASSQAPAYEQYF; CDR3nt: TGTGCCAGCAGCCAGGCTCCCGCCTACGAGCAGTACTTC
abundance: -; j_gene: TRBJ2-1; d_gene: TRBD1; v_gene: TRBV7-6; CDR3aa: CASSLALDRGDNEQFF; CDR3nt: TGTGCCAGCAGCTTAGCCCTTGACAGGGGAGACAATGAGCAGTTCTTC
abundance: once; j_gene: TRBJ2-3; d_gene: -; v_gene: TRBV11-2; CDR3aa: CASSLDSDTQYF; CDR3nt: TGTGCCAGCAGCTTAGATTCAGATACGCAGTATTTT
abundance: -; j_gene: TRBJ2-2; d_gene: TRBD2; v_gene: TRBV6-5; CDR3aa: CASSSGGYSSTGELFF; CDR3nt: TGTGCCAGCAGTTCGGGAGGGTATTCGAGCACCGGGGAGCTGTTTTTT
abundance: -; j_gene: TRBJ2-3; d_gene: -; v_gene: TRBV5-1; CDR3aa: CASTPIGTTITDTQYF; CDR3nt: TGCGCCAGCACCCCGATCGGGACCACAATCACAGATACGCAGTATTTT
abundance: -; j_gene: TRBJ1-1; d_gene: -; v_gene: TRBV20-1; CDR3aa: CSAVWSGMNTEAFF; CDR3nt: TGCAGTGCTGTATGGTCCGGAATGAACACTGAAGCTTTCTTT
abundance: -; j_gene: TRBJ2-7; d_gene: -; v_gene: TRBV5-1; CDR3aa: CASSLQGGQAPYEQYF; CDR3nt: TGCGCCAGCAGCCTCCAAGGGGGACAAGCCCCCTACGAGCAGTACTTC
abundance: -; j_gene: TRBJ1-2; d_gene: TRBD1; v_gene: TRBV20-1; CDR3aa: CSASGQGAYGYTF; CDR3nt: TGCAGTGCTAGCGGACAGGGGGCGTATGGCTACACCTTC
abundance: -; j_gene: TRBJ2-3; d_gene: -; v_gene: TRBV7-3; CDR3aa: CASAVRGSTDTQYF; CDR3nt: TGTGCCAGCGCCGTTCGGGGAAGCACAGATACGCAGTATTTT
abundance: once; j_gene: TRBJ2-3; d_gene: TRBD2; v_gene: TRBV3-1; CDR3aa: CASSQDPGLATDTQYF; CDR3nt: TGTGCCAGCAGCCAAGATCCGGGACTAGCGACAGATACGCAGTATTTT
abundance: -; j_gene: TRBJ1-4; d_gene: -; v_gene: TRBV25-1; CDR3aa: CASSRDTEKLFF; CDR3nt: TGTGCCAGCAGCCGGGACACTGAAAAACTGTTTTTT
abundance: -; j_gene: TRBJ1-2; d_gene: TRBD1; v_gene: TRBV4-1; CDR3aa: CASSQEPQGYGYTF; CDR3nt: TGCGCCAGCAGCCAAGAACCACAGGGGTATGGCTACACCTTC
abundance: -; j_gene: TRBJ1-1; d_gene: -; v_gene: TRBV20-1; CDR3aa: CSARRNGGQGEAFF; CDR3nt: TGCAGTGCGCGACGGAATGGGGGGCAAGGTGAAGCTTTCTTT
abundance: -; j_gene: TRBJ2-1; d_gene: -; v_gene: TRBV6-5; CDR3aa: CASSPPLGAAPEQFF; CDR3nt: TGTGCCAGCAGTCCCCCCCTGGGGGCCGCCCCCGAGCAGTTCTTC
abundance: once; j_gene: TRBJ1-2; d_gene: -; v_gene: TRBV20-1; CDR3aa: CSARDTSGGGGYTF; CDR3nt: TGCAGTGCTAGAGATACCTCGGGGGGTGGTGGCTACACCTTC
abundance: once; j_gene: TRBJ2-3; d_gene: -; v_gene: TRBV7-2; CDR3aa: CASSLTHTDTQYF; CDR3nt: TGTGCCAGCAGCTTAACTCACACAGATACGCAGTATTTT
abundance: -; j_gene: TRBJ2-7; d_gene: -; v_gene: TRBV5-4; CDR3aa: CASRAGTEDYEQYF; CDR3nt: TGTGCCAGCCGAGCCGGGACGGAAGATTACGAGCAGTACTTC
abundance: -; j_gene: TRBJ1-3; d_gene: -; v_gene: TRBV6-1; CDR3aa: CASSDLGFSGNTIYF; CDR3nt: TGTGCCAGCAGTGACCTTGGGTTCTCTGGAAACACCATATATTTT
abundance: -; j_gene: TRBJ1-1; d_gene: -; v_gene: TRBV5-1; CDR3aa: CASSLAVGSTEAFF; CDR3nt: TGCGCCAGCAGCTTGGCGGTGGGTAGCACTGAAGCTTTCTTT
abundance: once; j_gene: TRBJ2-5; d_gene: TRBD1; v_gene: TRBV19; CDR3aa: CASSIYPGQQETQYF; CDR3nt: TGTGCCAGTAGTATTTACCCGGGACAGCAAGAGACCCAGTACTTC
abundance: -; j_gene: TRBJ1-1; d_gene: -; v_gene: TRBV12-3/TRBV12-4; CDR3aa: CASSLMGNTEAFF; CDR3nt: TGTGCCAGCAGTTTGATGGGGAACACTGAAGCTTTCTTT
abundance: -; j_gene: TRBJ2-1; d_gene: TRBD2; v_gene: TRBV29-1; CDR3aa: CSGSPGLVFNEQFF; CDR3nt: TGCAGCGGGAGCCCGGGACTAGTCTTTAATGAGCAGTTCTTC
abundance: -; j_gene: TRBJ1-2; d_gene: TRBD1; v_gene: TRBV5-1; CDR3aa: CASSLDRGNYGYTF; CDR3nt: TGTGCCAGCTCACTTGACAGGGGGAACTATGGCTACACCTTC
abundance: -; j_gene: TRBJ1-2; d_gene: -; v_gene: TRBV25-1; CDR3aa: CASSASGLNYGYTF; CDR3nt: TGTGCCAGCAGTGCCTCAGGACTGAACTATGGCTACACCTTC
abundance: once; j_gene: TRBJ1-6; d_gene: TRBD1; v_gene: TRBV7-3; CDR3aa: CASSLTGGQNSPLHF; CDR3nt: TGTGCCAGCAGCTTAACGGGGGGACAGAATTCACCCCTCCACTTT
abundance: -; j_gene: TRBJ1-2; d_gene: TRBD1; v_gene: TRBV12-3/TRBV12-4; CDR3aa: CASSSTGGYGYTF; CDR3nt: TGTGCCAGCAGTTCGACAGGGGGCTATGGCTACACCTTC
abundance: -; j_gene: TRBJ2-7; d_gene: -; v_gene: TRBV29-1; CDR3aa: CSVETGSYEQYF; CDR3nt: TGCAGCGTTGAAACAGGCAGCTACGAGCAGTACTTC
abundance: once; j_gene: TRBJ1-2; d_gene: -; v_gene: TRBV6-1; CDR3aa: CASRTSRGSNYGYTF; CDR3nt: TGTGCCAGCAGAACATCTCGGGGTAGTAACTATGGCTACACCTTC
abundance: -; j_gene: TRBJ1-1; d_gene: TRBD1; v_gene: TRBV25-1; CDR3aa: CASSEYPQGATEAFF; CDR3nt: TGTGCCAGCAGTGAATATCCACAGGGGGCCACTGAAGCTTTCTTT
abundance: -; j_gene: TRBJ2-5; d_gene: TRBD2; v_gene: TRBV6-5; CDR3aa: CASASGGARETQYF; CDR3nt: TGTGCCAGCGCTAGCGGGGGGGCCAGGGAGACCCAGTACTTC
abundance: -; j_gene: TRBJ2-2; d_gene: TRBD2; v_gene: TRBV6-1; CDR3aa: CASRPESGLGTGELFF; CDR3nt: TGTGCCAGCAGGCCCGAGTCGGGACTAGGGACCGGGGAGCTGTTTTTT
abundance: -; j_gene: TRBJ1-5; d_gene: -; v_gene: TRBV6-4; CDR3aa: CASSDRPGQQPQHF; CDR3nt: TGTGCCAGCAGTGACCGTCCAGGGCAACAGCCCCAGCATTTT
abundance: -; j_gene: TRBJ2-1; d_gene: TRBD1; v_gene: TRBV6-2/TRBV6-3; CDR3aa: CASSHLGQGPFF; CDR3nt: TGTGCCAGCAGTCACTTGGGACAGGGTCCGTTCTTC
abundance: -; j_gene: TRBJ1-4; d_gene: -; v_gene: TRBV5-8; CDR3aa: CASSGPYNEKLFF; CDR3nt: TGTGCCAGCAGCGGACCTTATAATGAAAAACTGTTTTTT
abundance: -; j_gene: TRBJ1-4; d_gene: TRBD1; v_gene: TRBV5-1; CDR3aa: CASSRGQANEKLFF; CDR3nt: TGCGCCAGCAGCAGGGGGCAGGCTAATGAAAAACTGTTTTTT
abundance: -; j_gene: TRBJ1-6; d_gene: -; v_gene: TRBV7-9; CDR3aa: CASSSQNSPLHF; CDR3nt: TGTGCCAGCAGCTCCCAGAATTCACCCCTCCACTTT
abundance: -; j_gene: TRBJ1-2; d_gene: -; v_gene: TRBV18; CDR3aa: CASSLDMSGYTF; CDR3nt: TGTGCCAGCTCACTGGACATGAGTGGCTACACCTTC
abundance: -; j_gene: TRBJ2-3; d_gene: TRBD2; v_gene: TRBV3-1; CDR3aa: CASSQQALAGTDTQYF; CDR3nt: TGTGCCAGCAGCCAGCAGGCACTAGCGGGGACAGATACGCAGTATTTT
abundance: -; j_gene: TRBJ1-1; d_gene: -; v_gene: TRBV3-1; CDR3aa: CASSLGGRGTEAFF; CDR3nt: TGTGCCAGCAGCCTAGGCGGAAGGGGCACTGAAGCTTTCTTT
abundance: -; j_gene: TRBJ2-4; d_gene: TRBD2; v_gene: TRBV10-3; CDR3aa: CAISEIAGEKNIQYF; CDR3nt: TGTGCCATCAGTGAGATAGCGGGGGAGAAAAACATTCAGTACTTC
abundance: -; j_gene: TRBJ1-2; d_gene: TRBD1; v_gene: TRBV15; CDR3aa: CATSLPDRRDGYTF; CDR3nt: TGTGCCACCAGCCTTCCGGACAGGCGGGATGGCTACACCTTC
abundance: -; j_gene: TRBJ2-3; d_gene: -; v_gene: TRBV9; CDR3aa: CASSVSRTDTQYF; CDR3nt: TGTGCCAGCAGCGTTTCCAGGACAGATACGCAGTATTTT
abundance: -; j_gene: TRBJ2-6; d_gene: -; v_gene: TRBV20-1; CDR3aa: CSARSLLHRAGANVLTF; CDR3nt: TGCAGTGCTAGATCCCTCCTTCACAGGGCTGGGGCCAACGTCCTGACTTTC
abundance: -; j_gene: TRBJ1-6; d_gene: -; v_gene: TRBV3-1; CDR3aa: CASSQAAYKNSPLHF; CDR3nt: TGTGCCAGCAGCCAAGCGGCCTACAAAAATTCACCCCTCCACTTT
abundance: -; j_gene: TRBJ1-1; d_gene: -; v_gene: TRBV18; CDR3aa: CASSPSQMNTEAFF; CDR3nt: TGTGCCAGCTCACCGAGCCAGATGAACACTGAAGCTTTCTTT
abundance: -; j_gene: TRBJ2-2; d_gene: -; v_gene: TRBV6-6; CDR3aa: CASSYQGNTGELFF; CDR3nt: TGTGCCAGCAGTTACCAGGGGAACACCGGGGAGCTGTTTTTT